A selection of T cell receptor beta chains follows, all from one sample in a study of blood T cell repertoires in COVID-19. Libraries were prepared by immunoSEQ multiplex PCR; TCRdb keeps only in-frame clonotypes and omits some of them. Of some 100,000 clones listed, roughly 92% are singletons. The specimen sequenced was peripheral blood. The receptor source for this set is a man between 60 and 75 years old with acute or convalescent COVID-19. The CDR3 runs from the conserved cysteine through the conserved F or W. D genes are given only for firm matches. Only part of the rows carry a size: once, few, many, or a class if the clone is expanded.

D gene	clone size	V gene	J gene	CDR3 protein	CDR3 DNA
-	-	TRBV7-9	TRBJ2-7	CASSPLTYEQYF	TGTGCCAGCAGCCCACTAACCTACGAGCAGTACTTC
-	-	TRBV18	TRBJ1-1	CASSPSGQYTEAFF	TGTGCCAGCTCACCATCCGGACAGTACACTGAAGCTTTCTTT
TRBD2	few	TRBV30	TRBJ2-5	CAWSGRRLAGTSSRETQYF	TGTGCCTGGAGTGGAAGAAGGTTGGCCGGGACTAGCAGTAGGGAGACCCAGTACTTC
-	-	TRBV3-1/TRBV3-2	TRBJ1-6	CASSQLRDSYNSPLHF	TGTGCCAGCAGCCAACTTCGGGACTCCTATAATTCACCCCTCCACTTT
-	-	TRBV9	TRBJ2-1	CASSVGSLVGATPNEQFF	TGTGCCAGCAGCGTAGGCTCGTTGGTAGGCGCGACTCCCAATGAGCAGTTCTTC
TRBD2	-	TRBV7-3	TRBJ2-2	CASSLTSASGRSNTGELFF	TGTGCCAGCAGCTTAACTTCAGCTAGCGGGAGAAGTAACACCGGGGAGCTGTTTTTT
-	-	TRBV5-3	TRBJ1-5	CARSPSSGKGPNQPQHF	TGTGCCAGAAGCCCGTCGTCGGGTAAGGGGCCCAATCAGCCCCAGCATTTT
-	-	TRBV10-1	TRBJ1-3	CASSEDGNGNTIYF	TGCGCCAGCAGTGAAGACGGGAATGGAAACACCATATATTTT
-	-	TRBV5-4	TRBJ1-1	CASSLGGTGRTNTEAFF	TGTGCCAGCAGCTTGGGAGGTACGGGCAGGACAAACACTGAAGCTTTCTTT
-	-	TRBV30	TRBJ2-1	CALNGGGANEQFF	TGTGCCCTCAACGGGGGAGGAGCCAATGAGCAGTTCTTC
-	-	TRBV5-1	TRBJ1-5	CASSEDGLLGPQHF	TGCGCCAGCAGCGAAGACGGGTTGTTAGGGCCCCAGCATTTT
-	few	TRBV30	TRBJ2-5	CAWSNSETQYF	TGTGCCTGGAGTAACTCGGAGACCCAGTACTTC
-	-	TRBV13	TRBJ2-1	CASSLGLGGKREQFF	TGTGCCAGCAGCTTAGGATTGGGCGGGAAGCGGGAGCAGTTCTTC
-	-	TRBV11-3	TRBJ1-1	CASSPRQTNTEAFF	TGTGCCAGCAGCCCTAGACAGACGAACACTGAAGCTTTCTTT